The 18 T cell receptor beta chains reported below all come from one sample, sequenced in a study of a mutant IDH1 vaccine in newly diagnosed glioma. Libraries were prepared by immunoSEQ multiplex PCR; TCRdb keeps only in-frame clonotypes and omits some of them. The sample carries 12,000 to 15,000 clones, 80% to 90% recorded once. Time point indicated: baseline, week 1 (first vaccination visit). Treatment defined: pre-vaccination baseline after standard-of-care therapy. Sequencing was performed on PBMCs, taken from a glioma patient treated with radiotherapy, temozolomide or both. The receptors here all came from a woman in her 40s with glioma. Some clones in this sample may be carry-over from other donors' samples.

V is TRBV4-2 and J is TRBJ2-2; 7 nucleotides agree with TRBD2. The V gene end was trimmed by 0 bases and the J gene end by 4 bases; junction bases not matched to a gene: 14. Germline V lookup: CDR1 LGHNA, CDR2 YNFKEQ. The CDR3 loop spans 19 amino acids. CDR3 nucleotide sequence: TGTGCCAGCAGCCAAGATCAATTCGTGGGCGGGAGAGGCACCGGGGAGCTGTTTTTT. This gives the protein CASSQDQFVGGRGTGELFF.

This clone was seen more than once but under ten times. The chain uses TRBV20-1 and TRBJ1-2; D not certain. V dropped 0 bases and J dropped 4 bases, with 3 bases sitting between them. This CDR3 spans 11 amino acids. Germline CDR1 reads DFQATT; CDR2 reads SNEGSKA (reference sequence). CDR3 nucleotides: TGCAGTGCTAGAGAAGGCTATGGCTACACCTTC. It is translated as CSAREGYGYTF.

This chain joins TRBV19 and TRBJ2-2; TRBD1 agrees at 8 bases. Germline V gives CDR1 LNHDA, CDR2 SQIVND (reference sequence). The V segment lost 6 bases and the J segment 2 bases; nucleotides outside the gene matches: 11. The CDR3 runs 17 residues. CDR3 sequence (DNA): TGTGCCAGTAGGAAGTGGTTCGGACAGGGTAACACCGGGGAGCTGTTTTTT. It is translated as CASRKWFGQGNTGELFF.

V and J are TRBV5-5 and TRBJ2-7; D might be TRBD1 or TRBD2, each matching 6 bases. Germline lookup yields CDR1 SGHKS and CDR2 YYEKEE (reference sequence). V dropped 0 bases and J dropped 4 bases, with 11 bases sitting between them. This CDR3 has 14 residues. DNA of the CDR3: TGTGCCAGCAGCTTGGAAGTAGGGGGGTACGAGCAGTACTTC. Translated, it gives CASSLEVGGYEQYF.

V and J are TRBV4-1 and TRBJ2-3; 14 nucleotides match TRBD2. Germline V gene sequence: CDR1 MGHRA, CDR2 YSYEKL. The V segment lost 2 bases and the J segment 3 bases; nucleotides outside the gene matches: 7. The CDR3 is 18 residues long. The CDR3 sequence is CASSQPGTSGSPTDTQYF. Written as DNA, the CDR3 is TGCGCCAGCAGCCAACCTGGGACTAGCGGGAGTCCTACAGATACGCAGTATTTT.

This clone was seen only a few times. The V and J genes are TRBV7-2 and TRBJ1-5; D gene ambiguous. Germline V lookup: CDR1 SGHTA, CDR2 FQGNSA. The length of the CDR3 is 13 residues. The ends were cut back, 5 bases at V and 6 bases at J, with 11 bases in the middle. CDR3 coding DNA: TGTGCCAGCAGCCCGGACCAGGTTCAGCCCCAGCATTTT. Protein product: CASSPDQVQPQHF.

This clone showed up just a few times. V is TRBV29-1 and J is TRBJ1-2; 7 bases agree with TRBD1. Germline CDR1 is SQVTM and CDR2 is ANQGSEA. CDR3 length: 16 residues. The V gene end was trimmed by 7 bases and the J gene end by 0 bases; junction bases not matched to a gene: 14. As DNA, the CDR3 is TGCAGCGCAATAACCGGGACAGCCGCGCCTAACTATGGCTACACCTTC. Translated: CSAITGTAAPNYGYTF.

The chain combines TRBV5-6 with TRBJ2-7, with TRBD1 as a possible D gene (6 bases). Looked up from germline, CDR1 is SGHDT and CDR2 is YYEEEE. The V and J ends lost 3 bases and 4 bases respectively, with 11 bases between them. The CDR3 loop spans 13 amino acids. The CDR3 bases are TGTGCCAGCAGCTGGGACAACGTGTACGAGCAGTACTTC. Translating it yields CASSWDNVYEQYF.

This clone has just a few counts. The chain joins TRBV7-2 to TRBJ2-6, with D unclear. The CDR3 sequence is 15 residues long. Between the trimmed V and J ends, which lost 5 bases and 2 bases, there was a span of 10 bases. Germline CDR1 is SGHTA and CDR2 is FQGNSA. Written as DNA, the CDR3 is TGTGCCAGCAGCCGAGGTGGGACTGGGGCCAACGTCCTGACTTTC. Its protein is CASSRGGTGANVLTF.

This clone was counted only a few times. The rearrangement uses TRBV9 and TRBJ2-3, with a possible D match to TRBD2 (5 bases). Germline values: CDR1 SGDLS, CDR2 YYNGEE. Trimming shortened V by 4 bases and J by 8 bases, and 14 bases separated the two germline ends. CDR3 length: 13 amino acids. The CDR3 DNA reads TGTGCCAGCAGCCCCAGTTCGGGGATTACGCAGTATTTT. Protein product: CASSPSSGITQYF.

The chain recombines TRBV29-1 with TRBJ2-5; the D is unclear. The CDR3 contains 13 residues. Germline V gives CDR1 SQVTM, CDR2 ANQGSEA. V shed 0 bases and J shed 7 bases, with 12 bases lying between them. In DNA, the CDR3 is TGCAGCGTTGAAGATCTTGGCGGTACGACCCAGTACTTC. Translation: CSVEDLGGTTQYF. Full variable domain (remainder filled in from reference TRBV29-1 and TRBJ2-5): SAVISQKPSRDICQRGTSLTIQCQVDSQVTMMFWYRQQPGQSLTLIATANQGSEATYESGFVIDKFPISRPNLTFSTLTVSNMSPEDSSIYLCSVEDLGGTTQYFGPGTRLLVL.

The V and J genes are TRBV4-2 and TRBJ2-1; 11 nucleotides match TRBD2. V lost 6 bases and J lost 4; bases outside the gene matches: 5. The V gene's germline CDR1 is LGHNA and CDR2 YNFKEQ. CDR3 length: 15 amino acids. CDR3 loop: CASRPGTSGYNEQFF. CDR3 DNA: TGTGCCAGCAGACCTGGGACTAGCGGTTACAATGAGCAGTTCTTC.

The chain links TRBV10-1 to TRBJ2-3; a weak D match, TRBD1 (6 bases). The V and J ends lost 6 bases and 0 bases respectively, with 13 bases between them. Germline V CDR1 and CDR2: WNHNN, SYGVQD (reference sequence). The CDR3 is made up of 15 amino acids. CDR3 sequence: CASSPNRASTDTQYF. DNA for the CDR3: TGCGCCAGCAGCCCAAACAGGGCCAGCACAGATACGCAGTATTTT.

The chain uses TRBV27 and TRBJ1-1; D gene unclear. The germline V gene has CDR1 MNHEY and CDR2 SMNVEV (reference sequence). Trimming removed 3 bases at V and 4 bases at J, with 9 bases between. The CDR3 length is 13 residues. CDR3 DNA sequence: TGTGCCAGCAGTTTGGGAGGAGGCACTGAAGCTTTCTTT. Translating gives CASSLGGGTEAFF.

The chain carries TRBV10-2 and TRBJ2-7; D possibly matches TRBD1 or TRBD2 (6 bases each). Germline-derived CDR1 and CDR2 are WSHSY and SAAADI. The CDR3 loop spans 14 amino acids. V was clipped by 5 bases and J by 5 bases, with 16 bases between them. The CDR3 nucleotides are TGCGCCAGCAGTCCCGGGGGCTCGATCGACGAGCAGTACTTC. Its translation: CASSPGGSIDEQYF.

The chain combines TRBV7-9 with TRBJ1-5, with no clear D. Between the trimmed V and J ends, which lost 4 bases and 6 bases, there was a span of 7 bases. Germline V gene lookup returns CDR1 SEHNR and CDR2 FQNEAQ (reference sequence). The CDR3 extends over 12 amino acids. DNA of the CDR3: TGTGCCAGCAGCTCCCAAAGTCAGCCCCAGCATTTT. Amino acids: CASSSQSQPQHF.

The CDR3 DNA reads TGTGCCAGCGGTGGACGGGAGAGGGACTATGGCTACACCTTC. This sequence encodes CASGGRERDYGYTF. The chain carries TRBV6-1 and TRBJ1-2; D is ambiguous. The CDR3 spans 14 residues. The germline V gene encodes CDR1 MNHNS and CDR2 SASEGT. Trimming pared 8 bases from V and 3 bases from J, leaving 16 bases between.

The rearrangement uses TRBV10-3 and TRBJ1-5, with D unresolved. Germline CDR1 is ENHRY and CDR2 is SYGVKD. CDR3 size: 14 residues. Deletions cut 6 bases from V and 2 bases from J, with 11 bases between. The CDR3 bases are TGTGCCATCAGCCCGGACGTTGGCAATCAGCCCCAGCATTTT. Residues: CAISPDVGNQPQHF.